Given below is one TCR beta chain in context. Its antigen is not known. These data belong to a study of graft-versus-host responses after intestinal transplantation. Study-level points and caveats: With peak circulating GvH clone levels came an association with early post-transplant HvG declines.

The germline V and J ends were trimmed by 7 bases and 15 bases, with 22 bases remaining between them. The CDR3 is 13 amino acids. Germline-derived CDR1 and CDR2 are MDHEN and SYDVKM. Measured with immunoSEQ multiplex PCR; TCRdb has only the in-frame clones, and not every one. The data show tens of thousands of clones, nearly 85% seen once. The rearrangement links TRBV28 to TRBJ2-1; D is perhaps TRBD1 (6 bases). This receptor was obtained from a human donor who was the organ donor for an intestinal transplant. Material: unstimulated CD4+ T cells sorted from spleen or lymph node cells, obtained before transplant. The CDR3 region is CASTPLEGQGWFF. Here the CDR3 DNA reads TGTGCCAGCACCCCACTCGAGGGCCAGGGGTGGTTCTTC. The full variable domain, its missing parts supplied by reference TRBV28 and TRBJ2-1, is DVKVTQSSRYLVKRTGEKVFLECVQDMDHENMFWYRQDPGLGLRLIYFSYDVKMKEKGDIPEGYSVSREKKERFSLILESASTNQTSMYLCASTPLEGQGWFFGPGTRLTVL.